The next 20 T cell receptor beta chains were all read from a single sample in a study of cytomegalovirus exposure and HLA in healthy donors. PCR primers comprised 60 Vbeta and 13 Jbeta primers. Sequenced by immunoSEQ multiplex PCR; TCRdb stores in-frame clones only, minus some. The sample lists about 140,000 clones; roughly 81% were seen once. The material sequenced was PBMCs. Receptor source: a female donor in good health and CMV-seronegative.

V usage is TRBV30 and J usage is TRBJ2-1; TRBD2 matches 9 bases. CDR3 length: 17 amino acids. V dropped 7 bases and J dropped 10; count of bases not matched to a gene: 23. Germline CDR1 reads GTSNPN; CDR2 reads SVGIG (reference sequence). The CDR3 loop is CASRILLTGTSSQEQFF. DNA of the CDR3: TGTGCCTCGCGAATCCTATTGACCGGGACTAGCTCCCAGGAGCAGTTCTTC.

The CDR3 DNA reads TGTGCCAGCAGTCCCACAGGATCCCGTAATGAAAAACTGTTTTTT. This translates into CASSPTGSRNEKLFF. The chain employs TRBV27 and TRBJ1-4; D may be TRBD1 (5 bases). The CDR3 contains 15 residues. Trimming pared 5 bases from V and 4 bases from J, leaving 14 bases between. From germline, CDR1 is MNHEY and CDR2 SMNVEV (reference sequence).

This chain connects TRBV11-3 to TRBJ1-2; TRBD1 matches at 8 bases. CDR1 is SGHNT and CDR2 is YENEEA in the germline V gene. The CDR3 consists of 15 residues. J gave up 3 bases and V 4 bases, and 7 bases lay outside the gene matches. The CDR3 loop reads CASSSRTGLDYGYTF. The CDR3 DNA reads as TGTGCCAGCAGCTCCCGGACAGGGCTTGACTATGGCTACACCTTC.

About this clone: The junction departs from germline at one end; a sequencing error may be responsible. The chain joins TRBV15 to TRBJ2-3; 8 bases are a match to TRBD1. CDR1 and CDR2 from the germline V gene are LNHNV and YYDKDF (reference sequence). The CDR3 runs to 13 residues. The CDR3 spells CATSRVGTGTQYF. The CDR3 DNA reads TGTGCCACCAGCAGAGTTGGGACAGGTACGCAGTATTTT.

The chain couples TRBV27 to TRBJ2-1; 7 nucleotides line up with TRBD1. The trim removed 8 bases at V and 10 bases at J, leaving 20 bases unmatched. This CDR3 spans 16 amino acids. Germline V gene data show CDR1 as MNHEY and CDR2 as SMNVEV (reference sequence). Written as DNA, the CDR3 is TGTGCCAGCGGACGAATCCCGGGACAGCCCTCCGGGGAGCAGTTCTTC. Its protein product is CASGRIPGQPSGEQFF.

The chain has TRBV10-3 and TRBJ2-5; 11 bases are shared with TRBD2. V lost 4 bases to trimming and J lost 1 base; unmatched junction nucleotides: 2. The CDR3 covers 15 residues. The germline V gene has CDR1 ENHRY and CDR2 SYGVKD. The CDR3 sequence: CAISGSGGAQETQYF. CDR3 in DNA: TGTGCCATCAGTGGTAGCGGGGGGGCCCAAGAGACCCAGTACTTC.

In this sample, this clone turned up a few times. The chain recombines TRBV11-3 with TRBJ2-7; TRBD2 matches at 13 bases. V lost 5 bases and J lost 5; bases outside the gene matches: 6. Germline V gene data show CDR1 as SGHNT and CDR2 as YENEEA. The CDR3 sequence is 15 residues long. CDR3 bases: TGTGCCAGCAGCACTAGCGGGAGGGCCCCCCACGAGCAGTACTTC. Protein product: CASSTSGRAPHEQYF. The whole variable domain, remainder taken from reference TRBV11-3 and TRBJ2-7, is EAGVVQSPRYKIIEKKQPVAFWCNPISGHNTLYWYLQNLGQGPELLIRYENEEAVDDSQLPKDRFSAERLKGVDSTLKIQPAELGDSAVYLCASSTSGRAPHEQYFGPGTRLTVT.

This clone has only a few counts. The chain is built from TRBV7-8 and TRBJ1-2; D is undetermined. Germline CDR1 and CDR2: SGHVS and FQNEAQ. This CDR3 spans 13 amino acids. With 8 bases removed from V and 2 bases from J, the gap between germline ends came to 12 bases. CDR3 in DNA: TGTGCCAGCTCCCTGGCAACAAACTATGGCTACACCTTC. This sequence encodes CASSLATNYGYTF. The whole variable domain, filled in from reference TRBV7-8 and TRBJ1-2, reads GAGVSQSPRYKVAKRGQDVALRCDPISGHVSLFWYQQALGQGPEFLTYFQNEAQLDKSGLPSDRFFAERPEGSVSTLKIQRTQQEDSAVYLCASSLATNYGYTFGSGTRLTVV.

The CDR3, as DNA: TGTGCCAGCAGTTCTCCTATCCCAAACACTGAAGCTTTCTTT. Amino acids: CASSSPIPNTEAFF. This sequence joins TRBV6-6 and TRBJ1-1; D not certain. Trimming removed 4 bases at V and 2 bases at J, with 11 bases between. Germline CDR1 reads MNHNY; CDR2 reads SVGAGI (reference sequence). The CDR3 sequence is 14 residues long.

The chain uses TRBV6-1 and TRBJ1-2; the D is unclear. Trimming removed 11 bases from V and 9 bases from J, with 22 bases in between. The V gene's germline CDR1 is MNHNS and CDR2 SASEGT. This CDR3 comprises 13 residues. CDR3 nucleotides: TGTGCCTTAAGGACTGAAACACCCATGAGCTACACCTTC. As protein: CALRTETPMSYTF.

The V and J genes are TRBV27 and TRBJ2-7; 9 bases line up with TRBD1. Trimming at V came to 6 bases and at J to 6 bases, leaving 9 bases not matched to a gene. Per germline, CDR1 MNHEY and CDR2 SMNVEV (reference sequence). The CDR3 runs 14 residues. The CDR3, as DNA: TGTGCCAGCAGCTCGTTGGACAGGGGTTGCGAGCAGTACTTC. Protein product: CASSSLDRGCEQYF.

This sequence joins TRBV4-2 and TRBJ2-5, with a tentative D call TRBD2 (5 bases). Near its end, the DNA agrees better with TRBJ2-7, so the J call may be wrong. Germline CDR1 reads LGHNA; CDR2 reads YNFKEQ. The CDR3 loop spans 17 amino acids. This CDR3 reads CASSQDSESGYQNEQYF. The CDR3 nucleotides are TGTGCCAGCAGCCAAGATTCAGAATCGGGGTACCAGAACGAGCAGTACTTC.

The chain joins TRBV19 to TRBJ2-5, with 9 bases that match TRBD1. V dropped 5 bases and J dropped 4; count of bases not matched to a gene: 8. The length of the CDR3 is 15 residues. CDR1 LNHDA and CDR2 SQIVND come from the germline V gene (reference sequence). The CDR3 spells CASSSWDRERETQYF. CDR3 in DNA: TGTGCCAGTAGTTCATGGGACAGGGAGCGAGAGACCCAGTACTTC.

The chain recombines TRBV10-3 with TRBJ1-2, with a tentative D call TRBD1 (5 bases). Germline assignment: CDR1 ENHRY and CDR2 SYGVKD. This CDR3 spans 16 amino acids. V lost 4 bases, J lost 1 base, and 16 bases lay in between. The CDR3: CAISGGMGGSNYGYTF. In DNA form, the CDR3 reads TGTGCCATCAGTGGAGGGATGGGGGGGAGTAACTATGGCTACACCTTC.

The chain has TRBV19 and TRBJ1-3; 8 nucleotides align to TRBD1. This CDR3 region has 16 residues. The V gene end was trimmed by 6 bases and the J gene end by 0 bases; junction bases not matched to a gene: 7. Germline assignment: CDR1 LNHDA and CDR2 SQIVND (reference sequence). CDR3 region: CASRFPGQDSGNTIYF. The DNA of the CDR3 is TGTGCCAGTAGATTCCCGGGACAGGACTCTGGAAACACCATATATTTT.

The rearrangement links TRBV28 to TRBJ2-7, with D perhaps matching TRBD2 (5 bases). The V end was cut by 5 bases, the J end by 3 bases, with 11 bases between. The CDR3 contains 13 residues. The germline CDR1 and CDR2 sequences are MDHEN and SYDVKM. The CDR3 spells CASSPGGLYEQYF. In nucleotides, the CDR3 is TGTGCCAGCAGTCCCGGAGGACTCTACGAGCAGTACTTC.

This clone was observed a single time. The rearrangement links TRBV7-3 to TRBJ2-1; 8 bases match TRBD2. This CDR3 is 15 amino acids long. Germline lookup yields CDR1 SGHTA and CDR2 FQGTGA. J lost 6 bases, V lost 2 bases, and 6 bases had no gene match. In DNA, the CDR3 is TGTGCCAGCAGCTTATGGGCGGGAGGAGGCAATGAGCAGTTCTTC. This gives the protein CASSLWAGGGNEQFF.

The rearrangement joins TRBV29-1 to TRBJ1-5; D possibly corresponds to TRBD1 (5 bases). Per germline, CDR1 SQVTM and CDR2 ANQGSEA. The V end lost 4 bases, the J end lost 5 bases, and 12 bases lay between the germline ends. The CDR3 has 13 residues. The CDR3, as DNA: TGCAGCGTTGCCGGGGGTCAAGATCAGCCCCAGCATTTT. Translation gives CSVAGGQDQPQHF.

In its sample, this clone was seen a few times. The chain couples TRBV2 to TRBJ1-4; 8 bases map to TRBD1. CDR1 is SNHLY and CDR2 is FYNNEI in the germline V gene. The CDR3 runs 16 residues. V was pared by 2 bases and J by 6 bases, with 8 bases of the junction left unmatched. This CDR3 reads CASSESQGAWDEKLFF. The CDR3 nucleotides are TGTGCCAGCAGTGAAAGCCAGGGGGCATGGGATGAAAAACTGTTTTTT.

The chain recombines TRBV7-9 with TRBJ1-2; D is perhaps TRBD1 (6 bases). Germline-derived CDR1 and CDR2 are SEHNR and FQNEAQ (reference sequence). V lost 3 bases to trimming and J lost 6 bases, with 14 bases between them. The CDR3 has 14 amino acids. The CDR3, as DNA: TGTGCCAGCAGCTTTGCCCAGGGGTATAATGGCTACACCTTC. Amino acid sequence: CASSFAQGYNGYTF.